Shown below are 11 T cell receptor beta chains from a single sample sequenced in a study of cytomegalovirus exposure and HLA in healthy donors. The PCR employed 60 Vbeta primers together with 13 Jbeta primers. The data were produced by immunoSEQ multiplex PCR, yet TCRdb's version contains in-frame clones alone and is incomplete. The sample consists of some 200,000 clones, roughly 90% of them appearing once. The source material was PBMCs. These receptors all come from a woman aged 18-29 years in good health and CMV-seronegative.

This chain connects TRBV11-2 to TRBJ2-7; D unresolved. This CDR3 region has 13 residues. The V end lost 5 bases, the J end lost 0 bases, and 8 bases lay between the germline ends. Germline assignment: CDR1 SGHAT and CDR2 FQNNGV. The CDR3 sequence is CASSRHTSYEQYF. The CDR3 DNA sequence: TGTGCCAGCAGCCGACACACCTCCTACGAGCAGTACTTC.

Notes on this clone: One end of the junction varies from germline; a read error may be responsible. At the DNA level, this CDR3 is encoded by other sequences in the same sample as well. This chain uses TRBV5-4 with TRBJ2-7; D uncertain. The CDR3 loop spans 14 amino acids. Per the germline V gene, CDR1 is SGHNT and CDR2 is YYREEE (reference sequence). The CDR3 DNA reads TGTGCCAGCAGCTTGCTTGGCGGCTCCTACGAGCAGTACTTT. This encodes CASSLLGGSYEQYF. The whole variable domain, remainder taken from reference TRBV5-4 and TRBJ2-7, is ETGVTQSPTHLIKTRGQQVTLRCSSQSGHNTVSWYQQALGQGPQFIFQYYREEENGRGNFPPRFSGLQFPNYSSELNVNALELDDSALYLCASSLLGGSYEQYFGPGTRLTVT.

V gene TRBV6-1 combines with J gene TRBJ1-1; D remains unclear. Trimming cost V 8 bases and J 0 bases, with 10 bases left between them. This CDR3 contains 13 residues. Germline assignment: CDR1 MNHNS and CDR2 SASEGT. DNA of the CDR3: TGTGCCAGCTCCAACACCTTGAACACTGAAGCTTTCTTT. The encoded protein is CASSNTLNTEAFF.

The chain uses TRBV5-1 and TRBJ2-7, with 10 nucleotides matching TRBD2. With 1 base clipped from V and 5 bases from J, the junction kept 9 bases outside the gene matches. The CDR3 consists of 16 residues. In germline, CDR1 is SGHRS, CDR2 YFSETQ. The CDR3 coding sequence is TGCGCCAGCAGCTTGATGGGAGCGGGAGGGCCCGACGAGCAGTACTTC. Its protein is CASSLMGAGGPDEQYF. Drawing the rest from reference TRBV5-1 and TRBJ2-7, the complete variable domain is KAGVTQTPRYLIKTRGQQVTLSCSPISGHRSVSWYQQTPGQGLQFLFEYFSETQRNKGNFPGRFSGRQFSNSRSEMNVSTLELGDSALYLCASSLMGAGGPDEQYFGPGTRLTVT.

The count of this clone is one. The chain carries TRBV5-5 and TRBJ1-1, with a tentative D call TRBD1 (5 bases). The germline V gene encodes CDR1 SGHKS and CDR2 YYEKEE (reference sequence). This CDR3 has 17 residues. V was trimmed by 1 base and J by 0 bases, leaving 16 bases between them. The CDR3 DNA follows: TGTGCCAGCAGCTTGTTCGGGGGTAAAACCATGAACACTGAAGCTTTCTTT. It codes for CASSLFGGKTMNTEAFF.

This chain uses TRBV5-1 with TRBJ2-1; 7 positions match TRBD1. From germline, CDR1 is SGHRS and CDR2 YFSETQ. The junction had 3 bases not matched to a gene; V was cut back by 1 base and J by 2 bases. CDR3 length equals 15 residues. Written as DNA, the CDR3 is TGCGCCAGCAGCTTGTCGAGGGGGCCCTACAATGAGCAGTTCTTC. Protein product: CASSLSRGPYNEQFF. Variable domain in full (rest from reference TRBV5-1 and TRBJ2-1): KAGVTQTPRYLIKTRGQQVTLSCSPISGHRSVSWYQQTPGQGLQFLFEYFSETQRNKGNFPGRFSGRQFSNSRSEMNVSTLELGDSALYLCASSLSRGPYNEQFFGPGTRLTVL.

In DNA form, the CDR3 reads TGTGCCACCAGCGGGGAGTCCTACAATGAGCAGTTCTTC. Encoded protein: CATSGESYNEQFF. The chain carries TRBV15 and TRBJ2-1; D is possibly TRBD2 (5 bases). Germline CDR1 LNHNV, CDR2 YYDKDF (reference sequence). The CDR3 is made up of 13 amino acids. V was shortened by 5 bases and J by 1 base, with 6 bases between the two germline ends.

The chain carries TRBV6-1 and TRBJ1-1; D remains unclear. The V end was cut by 6 bases, the J end by 3 bases, with 5 bases between. CDR1 and CDR2 (germline): MNHNS, SASEGT. The CDR3 totals 11 residues. Here the CDR3 reads CASRGDTEAFF. CDR3 bases: TGTGCCAGCAGGGGAGACACTGAAGCTTTCTTT.

The chain couples TRBV5-1 to TRBJ1-4; possibly TRBD1 for D (5 bases). The ends were cut back, 2 bases at V and 5 bases at J, with 10 bases in the middle. Germline lookup yields CDR1 SGHRS and CDR2 YFSETQ. The CDR3 is made up of 14 amino acids. This CDR3 is CASSFREINEKLFF. The CDR3, as DNA: TGCGCCAGCAGCTTCAGGGAAATCAATGAAAAACTGTTTTTT.

The rearrangement links TRBV4-1 to TRBJ2-1; the D is unclear. V lost 4 bases and J 9 bases, leaving 13 bases between the germline ends. Germline V gene data show CDR1 as MGHRA and CDR2 as YSYEKL. This CDR3 region has 13 residues. CDR3 sequence (DNA): TGCGCCAGCAGCCCTAGAATCGGTCGTGAGCAGTTCTTC. Translating gives CASSPRIGREQFF.

The rearrangement joins TRBV10-1 to TRBJ2-3, with 11 nucleotides matching TRBD2. V shed 2 bases and J 6 bases; nucleotides not matched to a gene: 7. CDR3 size: 16 residues. Germline V gene data show CDR1 as WNHNN and CDR2 as SYGVQD (reference sequence). The CDR3 loop reads CASSEDTSGSGDTQYF. CDR3 bases: TGCGCCAGCAGTGAGGATACTAGCGGGAGCGGGGATACGCAGTATTTT.